One and the same sample provided the 22 T cell receptor beta chains below, sequenced in a study of cytomegalovirus exposure and HLA in healthy donors. Primers for the PCR totalled 60 Vbeta and 13 Jbeta. Libraries were prepared by immunoSEQ multiplex PCR; TCRdb keeps only in-frame clonotypes and omits some of them. The sample contains under 150,000 clones, 75% to 85% of which appear only once. Sequences were obtained from PBMCs. Receptor source: a man aged 25-45 years in good health and CMV-seronegative.

J is TRBJ2-7 and V is TRBV10-3, with 7 positions matching TRBD1. J gave up 5 bases and V 8 bases, and 15 bases lay outside the gene matches. Germline V CDR1 and CDR2: ENHRY, SYGVKD. CDR3 length: 15 amino acids. CDR3 DNA: TGTGCCATCCGTCCATCGCAGGGGGAAGTTAACGAGCAGTACTTC. This encodes CAIRPSQGEVNEQYF.

V and J are TRBV5-1 and TRBJ1-6; no definite D call. V lost 0 bases, J lost 10 bases, and 8 bases lay in between. In germline, CDR1 is SGHRS, CDR2 YFSETQ. The CDR3 runs 13 residues. The CDR3, as DNA: TGCGCCAGCAGCTTGGTAGTTCTGTCACCCCTCCACTTT. Protein: CASSLVVLSPLHF.

This clone was seen more than once but under ten times. For the CDR3, the DNA is TGTGCCAGCAGCTCCTTGGGCAGGGATGAGCAGTTCTTC. This sequence encodes CASSSLGRDEQFF. V is TRBV7-9 and J is TRBJ2-1; weak D call: TRBD1 (5 bases). This CDR3 has 13 amino acids. Germline V gives CDR1 SEHNR, CDR2 FQNEAQ (reference sequence). V lost 4 bases, J lost 8 bases, and 12 bases lay in between.

The chain joins TRBV12-5 to TRBJ2-5; D possibly corresponds to TRBD2 (6 bases). The V gene lost 1 base and the J gene lost 11 bases, with 8 bases spanning the gap. The CDR3 runs to 11 residues. Germline V CDR1 and CDR2: LGHNT, FRNRAP. CDR3 amino acids: CASGLGREQYF. The CDR3 nucleotides are TGTGCTAGTGGTTTGGGTCGGGAGCAGTACTTC.

This rearrangement joins TRBV4-3 to TRBJ2-1; 8 nucleotides match TRBD1. This CDR3 has 14 amino acids. The germline V gene encodes CDR1 LGHNA and CDR2 YSLEER. V gave up 4 bases and J gave up 8 bases; unmatched junction bases: 7. The CDR3 is CASSRNPTGDEQFF. In DNA form, the CDR3 reads TGCGCCAGCAGCCGCAACCCGACAGGGGATGAGCAGTTCTTC.

V gene TRBV4-1 combines with J gene TRBJ2-7; D remains unclear. Germline V gene data show CDR1 as MGHRA and CDR2 as YSYEKL. CDR3 length equals 14 residues. V lost 1 base and J 6 bases, leaving 13 bases between the germline ends. CDR3 nucleotides: TGCGCCAGCAGCCAAGGGCTAGTGATGCGCGAGCAGTACTTC. Translating gives CASSQGLVMREQYF.

The gene calls are TRBV29-1 and TRBJ1-4; a weak D match, TRBD1 (6 bases). The CDR3 is 14 amino acids. CDR1 is SQVTM and CDR2 is ANQGSEA in the germline V gene. With 4 bases removed from V and 2 bases from J, the gap between germline ends came to 11 bases. The CDR3 DNA reads TGCAGCGTTGGGGACACTGGCACTAATGAAAAACTGTTTTTT. As protein: CSVGDTGTNEKLFF.

Only one count was recorded for this clone. The genes are TRBV28 and TRBJ2-7; D possibly corresponds to TRBD2 (6 bases). This CDR3 spans 13 amino acids. Germline CDR1 is MDHEN and CDR2 is SYDVKM. V gave up 6 bases and J gave up 2 bases, with 11 bases separating them. The CDR3 DNA is TGTGCCAGCAGCCCTAGCGCCACCTACGAGCAGTACTTC. This encodes CASSPSATYEQYF.

The chain uses TRBV7-9 and TRBJ2-3; 10 bases line up with TRBD2. This CDR3 comprises 16 residues. Germline V lookup: CDR1 SEHNR, CDR2 FQNEAQ (reference sequence). The J segment lost 4 bases and the V segment lost 5 bases, leaving 9 bases of the junction unmatched. The CDR3 spells CASSQKREGSSDTQYF. CDR3 nucleotides: TGTGCCAGCAGCCAAAAGCGGGAGGGGAGTTCAGATACGCAGTATTTT. The variable domain in full, completed from reference TRBV7-9 and TRBJ2-3, reads DTGVSQNPRHKITKRGQNVTFRCDPISEHNRLYWYRQTLGQGPEFLTYFQNEAQLEKSRLLSDRFSAERPKGSFSTLEIQRTEQGDSAMYLCASSQKREGSSDTQYFGPGTRLTVL.

V and J are TRBV11-2 and TRBJ2-1, with TRBD2 identical over 8 bases. The V and J ends lost 4 bases and 9 bases, in that order; junction bases with no gene match: 11. From germline, CDR1 is SGHAT and CDR2 FQNNGV. The CDR3 extends over 15 amino acids. CDR3: CASSSGGGPDSEQFF. The CDR3, as DNA: TGTGCCAGCAGCTCCGGGGGGGGTCCCGACAGTGAGCAGTTCTTC.

V and J are TRBV7-9 and TRBJ2-7; maybe TRBD2 (5 bases). Germline V lookup: CDR1 SEHNR, CDR2 FQNEAQ (reference sequence). The CDR3 length is 13 residues. The V end lost 8 bases, the J end lost 0 bases, and 11 bases lay between the germline ends. In nucleotides, the CDR3 is TGTGCCAGCTCTCAGGAGGACTCCTACGAGCAGTACTTC. Translated: CASSQEDSYEQYF.

The chain joins TRBV19 to TRBJ1-1; D is possibly TRBD1 (6 bases). Germline CDR1 is LNHDA and CDR2 is SQIVND (reference sequence). Trimming left V 6 bases short and J 5 bases short, with 19 bases between. There are 15 residues in the CDR3. Here the CDR3 DNA reads TGTGCCAGTAGCCCCGGGGGGGGCGCGAGGACTGAAGCTTTCTTT. It encodes CASSPGGGARTEAFF. Supplemented by reference TRBV19 and TRBJ1-1, the full variable domain reads DGGITQSPKYLFRKEGQNVTLSCEQNLNHDAMYWYRQDPGQGLRLIYYSQIVNDFQKGDIAEGYSVSREKKESFPLTVTSAQKNPTAFYLCASSPGGGARTEAFFGQGTRLTVV.

This chain links TRBV27 with TRBJ2-7; 9 bases map to TRBD2. The trim removed 2 bases at V and 2 bases at J, leaving 7 bases unmatched. The germline gives CDR1 MNHEY, CDR2 SMNVEV (reference sequence). The CDR3 is made up of 16 amino acids. The DNA of the CDR3 is TGTGCCAGCAGTTTAAGAATGGGACTAGCAGCCTACGAGCAGTACTTC. Translating it yields CASSLRMGLAAYEQYF.

This chain uses TRBV19 with TRBJ2-1; D remains unclear. With 1 base removed from V and 6 bases from J, the gap between germline ends came to 10 bases. The CDR3 runs 14 residues. The germline CDR1 and CDR2 sequences are LNHDA and SQIVND (reference sequence). Written as DNA, the CDR3 is TGTGCCAGTAGTATAGGAGGAACCACCAATGAGCAGTTCTTC. Translated: CASSIGGTTNEQFF.

The chain uses TRBV7-9 and TRBJ2-1; 8 bases line up with TRBD2. Germline V gene lookup returns CDR1 SEHNR and CDR2 FQNEAQ (reference sequence). This CDR3 has 13 residues. J was trimmed by 9 bases and V by 5 bases; bases with no gene match: 6. CDR3 DNA: TGTGCCAGCAGCCCCTGGACTAGCCGTGAGCAGTTCTTC. Translation gives CASSPWTSREQFF. The full variable domain, with the rest looked up from reference TRBV7-9 and TRBJ2-1, is DTGVSQNPRHKITKRGQNVTFRCDPISEHNRLYWYRQTLGQGPEFLTYFQNEAQLEKSRLLSDRFSAERPKGSFSTLEIQRTEQGDSAMYLCASSPWTSREQFFGPGTRLTVL.

The chain links TRBV14 to TRBJ2-3, with TRBD2 identical over 11 bases. The germline V gene encodes CDR1 SGHDN and CDR2 FVKESK. The ends lost 9 bases at V and 5 bases at J; junction bases unmatched: 7. CDR3 length: 14 amino acids. CDR3 nucleotides: TGTGCCAGTCAGTTACTAGCGGGAGAAGATACGCAGTATTTT. Its translation: CASQLLAGEDTQYF.

This rearrangement joins TRBV5-1 to TRBJ2-7, with TRBD2 matching 13 bases. After removal of 4 bases from V and 0 bases from J, the junction contained 10 bases not matched to a gene. The CDR3 is 18 amino acids. Germline V gene sequence: CDR1 SGHRS, CDR2 YFSETQ. The DNA for the CDR3 is TGCGCCAGCAGCGGAACCGGGACTAGCGGGAAGCTCTCCTACGAGCAGTACTTC. It is translated as CASSGTGTSGKLSYEQYF. The variable domain in full, with the rest retrieved from reference TRBV5-1 and TRBJ2-7, is KAGVTQTPRYLIKTRGQQVTLSCSPISGHRSVSWYQQTPGQGLQFLFEYFSETQRNKGNFPGRFSGRQFSNSRSEMNVSTLELGDSALYLCASSGTGTSGKLSYEQYFGPGTRLTVT.

The gene calls are TRBV4-1 and TRBJ2-1, with a weak D call TRBD2 (6 bases). This CDR3 is built from 12 residues. V lost 5 bases and J lost 6, with 8 bases in between. CDR1 is MGHRA and CDR2 is YSYEKL in the germline V gene. The CDR3 protein is CASSVGGNEQFF. DNA for the CDR3: TGCGCCAGCAGCGTCGGGGGCAATGAGCAGTTCTTC.

J is TRBJ2-7 and V is TRBV10-3; a weak D match, TRBD2 (5 bases). Germline CDR1 is ENHRY and CDR2 is SYGVKD. This CDR3 comprises 13 residues. With 6 bases removed from V and 3 bases from J, the gap between germline ends came to 12 bases. CDR3 sequence reads: CAIRPGEIYEQYF. The DNA of the CDR3 is TGTGCCATCAGGCCTGGGGAGATCTACGAGCAGTACTTC.

The V and J genes are TRBV28 and TRBJ1-4; the match to TRBD1 covers 9 bases. This CDR3 region has 17 residues. V shed 5 bases and J 7 bases; nucleotides not matched to a gene: 14. The germline gives CDR1 MDHEN, CDR2 SYDVKM. DNA for the CDR3: TGTGCCAGCAGTGCTACCGTCTACAGGGGGCGAGGTGAAAAACTGTTTTTT. Protein product: CASSATVYRGRGEKLFF.

This clone was recorded once. The chain employs TRBV6-6 and TRBJ2-5; D gene uncertain. The CDR3 sequence is 13 residues long. V dropped 3 bases and J dropped 1 base, with 6 bases sitting between them. The germline V gene has CDR1 MNHNY and CDR2 SVGAGI (reference sequence). The CDR3 bases are TGTGCCAGCAGTTATGGCGGCCAAGAGACCCAGTACTTC. This gives the protein CASSYGGQETQYF.

This sequence joins TRBV4-1 and TRBJ1-2; the match to TRBD1 covers 10 bases. The CDR3 consists of 17 residues. The J segment lost 2 bases and the V segment lost 4 bases, leaving 10 bases of the junction unmatched. From germline, CDR1 is MGHRA and CDR2 YSYEKL. This chain's CDR3 is CASSLRDRGEENYGYTF. Written as DNA, the CDR3 is TGCGCCAGCAGCCTCCGGGACAGGGGTGAAGAAAACTATGGCTACACCTTC.